The source of this T cell receptor beta chain is a study of CXCR3-negative and CXCR3-positive naive CD8 T cells. The CDR3 totals 13 residues. Germline-derived CDR1 and CDR2 are SQVTM and ANQGSEA. Turning to this clonotype: As yet, its antigen is unknown.

Notes on the study in general: A higher hydrophobicity marked the TRB CDR3s of CXCR3-positive naive cells versus CXCR3-negative naive cells. Researchers reported similar TRBV-TRBJ usage in naive CXCR3-negative and CXCR3-positive cells, though memory differed.

The method, 5' RACE with UMI labels, was used to prepare the TRB cDNA libraries. From its re-call of the 5' RACE reads, TCRdb lists each CDR3 protein once, without DNA. The repertoire table contains around 88,000 distinct CDR3 sequences. CD45RO-CCR7+CD27+CD95- was the phenotype of naive CD8+ T cells. Sequencing was performed on naive CXCR3+ CD8+ T cells from blood. Subset specified: CD45RO-CCR7+CD27+CD95- naive CD8+ T cells expressing CXCR3 (TNR3+). The chain carries TRBV29-1 and TRBJ1-2. The sequence derives from a human donor in good health. Some clones in this sample may be carry-over from other donors' samples. This chain's CDR3 is CSALNSGRYGYTF.